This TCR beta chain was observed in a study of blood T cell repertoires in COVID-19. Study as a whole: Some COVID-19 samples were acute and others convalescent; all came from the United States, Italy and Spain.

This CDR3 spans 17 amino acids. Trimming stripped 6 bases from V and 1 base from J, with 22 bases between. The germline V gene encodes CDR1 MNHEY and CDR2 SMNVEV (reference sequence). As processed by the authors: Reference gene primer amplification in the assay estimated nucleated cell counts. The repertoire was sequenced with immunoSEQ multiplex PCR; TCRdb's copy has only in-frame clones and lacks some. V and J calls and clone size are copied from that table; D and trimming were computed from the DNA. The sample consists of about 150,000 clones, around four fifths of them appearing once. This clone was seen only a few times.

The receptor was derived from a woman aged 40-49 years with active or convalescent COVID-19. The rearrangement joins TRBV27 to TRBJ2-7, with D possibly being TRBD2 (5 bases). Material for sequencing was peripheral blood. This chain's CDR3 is CASSRLGGGGRSYEQYF. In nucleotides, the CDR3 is TGTGCCAGCAGCCGCCTAGGAGGAGGCGGAAGGTCCTACGAGCAGTACTTC.